This record covers a single TCR beta chain. The sample holds many counts of this clonotype. Which antigen it targets is not known. No much larger clone is present one base from it, and per-base qualities are unavailable. The method was UMI-ligation and nested PCR. For the blood and skin samples, reverse transcription of TCR RNA was done with SuperScript IV along with alpha and beta constant region primers. The ligated cDNA was amplified in four rounds of PCR with nested alpha and beta constant region primers together with the SP2 primer. Using T4 RNA ligase 1, an oligonucleotide carrying both the Illumina SP2 primer and a UMI was ligated onto the 3' end of the cDNA. To prevent hairpin formation, the 12-nucleotide UMI was made up of two random hexamers with an eight-base spacer between them. From the second PCR onward, TCR alpha and beta chain libraries were processed separately and dual indexed for multiplexing. After pooling, the indexed libraries were analyzed by capillary electrophoresis and sequenced on either an Illumina MiSeq or NextSeq. PhiX DNA at about 4.5-8% was spiked into libraries to increase base diversity and improve cluster recognition. In the paper's pipeline: UMIs were extracted from read 2 by Demultiplexor and combined with the TCR sequence from read 1, and reads were split according to sample indices. V and J genes and V-J junctions were identified by Decombinator, which gave every TCR a five-part identifier that included V and J deletions. Collapsinator used UMIs to correct sequencing errors and PCR amplification heterogeneity, producing a UMI-based abundance for each TCR. Identifiers were converted to nucleotide sequence by CDR3Translator and translated to amino acids, and CDR3 regions were extracted on the basis of terminal motifs. After normalization to the amount of input RNA, error-corrected alpha and beta TCR counts from blood and skin were compared. The public reads were reanalyzed by TCRdb: fastp trimming at Q25, MiXCR alignment, in-frame beta chains only. CDR3 protein duplicates are merged, each entry listing the most common genes and DNA. These V and J calls are TCRdb output, not the study's own analysis. The table for this sample lists 15,000 to 20,000 distinct CDR3 sequences; approximately 9.7% of them were counted only once. The ten most abundant clones make up approximately 6.2% of the sample.

These data come from a study of naive and memory T cell subsets (TCRdb year 2017). About the full investigation: In the figure summarizing the skin biopsy and whole blood samples, some 10 blood donors, 7 tuberculin skin test biopsies and 3 saline control biopsies were reported. Skin biopsies were collected from tuberculin skin test sites or from saline-injected control sites and were processed for RNA extraction as previously described. Usually PCR2 was run as a SYBR Green qPCR and stopped at a set threshold, although low-input samples could use end-point PCR (approximately 6 cycles) instead. Results the study describes overall, beyond this receptor: The paper did not give details on skin biopsy collection and RNA processing but referred to earlier studies for those details. TCR sequences were reportedly recovered from both skin biopsy types, with far more TCRs at tuberculin skin test sites. The potential sensitivity of the RNA-based method to TCR transcript changes with T cell activation and differentiation was acknowledged. The higher numbers of TCRs at tuberculin skin test sites were interpreted as T cell infiltration of a delayed type IV hypersensitivity reaction.

The meaning of the sample's treatment or condition label: skin biopsy from PPD injection site in Mantoux-positive individual. Total RNA, without cell sorting, was DNase treated with RQ1 DNase before reverse transcription, targeting roughly 1 to 1,100 ng input. The study described a robust, sensitive protocol for amplifying, sequencing and analyzing TCRs, using 3' ligation of a UMI-containing oligonucleotide to TCR cDNA. Tuberculin skin test biopsies were obtained from sites injected with PPD in individuals who had a positive Mantoux test. Skin biopsy and whole blood libraries were made to test pipeline robustness in samples where T cells form a minority population. The origin of this receptor is an adult in good health. The sequencing here drew on skin, taken from a tuberculin skin test site.

The CDR3 is CATSREQRGYEQYF. The sequenced DNA is TGTGCCACCAGCAGAGAACAGCGGGGCTACGAGCAGTACTTC. This sequence uses TRBV15 and TRBJ2-7; 7 nucleotides in the junction match TRBD2. At the junction V is shortened by 0 bases and J by 3 bases; bases outside the gene matches: 2. The CDR3 contains 14 residues, cysteine and phenylalanine counted. The entry retains the CDR3 DNA only, 42 bases that are in frame from base 1. The germline V gene (reference sequence) supplies CDR1 LNHNV and CDR2 YYDKDF.